The entry below describes one TCR beta chain. Antigen unknown. Via MiXCR, TCRdb re-called the 5' RACE reads, giving one row per CDR3 protein. The profile shows 450,000 to 650,000 distinct CDR3 sequences, 13% of them singletons. The CDR3 runs to 15 residues. The V and J ends lost 6 bases and 7 bases, in that order; junction bases with no gene match: 9. This entry comes from a study of T cells after yellow fever vaccination. General observations from the study: Detected again after the booster were most primary-vaccination clones, at 95% to 96% CD4 and approximately 87% CD8.

The sample consisted of PBMCs, taken on the day of the yellow fever booster vaccination. This TCR was sampled from a man aged 30 to 39 who received the YFV17D yellow fever vaccine. This chain links TRBV12-3 or TRBV12-4 with TRBJ1-2; TRBD1 matches at 12 bases. The CDR3 sequence is CASRGTGGLFAGYTF. CDR3 coding DNA: TGTGCCAGCAGGGGGACAGGGGGCTTGTTTGCTGGCTACACCTTC.